Given below is one T cell receptor (beta chain) in context. Antigen: not known. This record belongs to a study of cytomegalovirus exposure and HLA in healthy donors. Primers for the PCR totalled 60 Vbeta and 13 Jbeta. Clones were read by immunoSEQ multiplex PCR, and TCRdb kept only the in-frame ones, dropping some. The data hold around 150,000 clones, with 80% to 90% observed a single time. Germline loops: CDR1 SGHDT, CDR2 YYEEEE. The V segment lost 3 bases and the J segment 6 bases; nucleotides outside the gene matches: 9. The CDR3 is 16 amino acids. Study outcomes and limitations: Reportedly, a later analysis found an Asian-associated ancestry cluster had fewer N-insertions than the roughly 630-donor mean.

V and J are TRBV5-6 and TRBJ2-2, with 9 positions matching TRBD2. The sequence was obtained from a man aged 18 to 30 in good health and CMV-seropositive. The sample taken for sequencing was PBMCs. The CDR3, as DNA: TGTGCCAGCAGCTCTGCTGGCGGGGGGGCATCCGGGGAGCTGTTTTTT. Translated: CASSSAGGGASGELFF.